Below are 3 T cell receptor beta chains sequenced from a single sample in a study of T cells after yellow fever vaccination. TCRdb re-called the 5' RACE reads with MiXCR, one entry per CDR3 protein. The profile shows approximately 610,000 distinct CDR3 sequences, 17% of them singletons. The starting material was PBMCs, obtained about 5 days after the first yellow fever vaccination. These receptors originate from a man aged 18 to 29 who received the YFV17D yellow fever vaccine.

The chain has TRBV11-1 and TRBJ1-3; 8 bases align to TRBD1. This CDR3 region has 18 residues. Germline lookup yields CDR1 SGHAT and CDR2 FQDESV (reference sequence). V was clipped by 1 base and J by 4 bases; unmatched bases: 12. CDR3 loop: CASSLGFFGQGGGNTIYF. The CDR3 nucleotides read TGTGCCAGCAGCTTAGGGTTCTTCGGACAGGGCGGCGGAAACACCATATATTTT.

This clonotype was counted between two and nine times. The chain carries TRBV5-1 and TRBJ2-5; D gene uncertain. Trimming shortened V by 0 bases and J by 3 bases, and 9 bases separated the two germline ends. The CDR3 is 14 amino acids. Germline-derived CDR1 and CDR2 are SGHRS and YFSETQ. The CDR3 loop is CASSLGSQKETQYF. As DNA, the CDR3 is TGCGCCAGCAGCTTGGGGTCACAGAAAGAGACCCAGTACTTC. The full variable domain, rest sourced from reference TRBV5-1 and TRBJ2-5, is KAGVTQTPRYLIKTRGQQVTLSCSPISGHRSVSWYQQTPGQGLQFLFEYFSETQRNKGNFPGRFSGRQFSNSRSEMNVSTLELGDSALYLCASSLGSQKETQYFGPGTRLLVL.

This clonotype was picked up a small number of times. This chain links TRBV12-3 or TRBV12-4 with TRBJ2-3; 9 bases line up with TRBD2. This CDR3 spans 19 amino acids. Trimming cost V 0 bases and J 7 bases; bases outside gene matches: 17. The CDR3 DNA is TGTGCCAGCAGTTTAGCAGCCTCGGGGAGCGGGGGGCTGGGTAATACGCAGTATTTT. Translating it yields CASSLAASGSGGLGNTQYF.